Shown below are 28 T cell receptor beta chains from a single sample sequenced in a study of shared T cell receptors in the human thymus. Repertoires were generated with immunoSEQ multiplex PCR, while TCRdb's copy carries only in-frame clones and drops some. The data contain fewer than 700,000 clones, more than 75% of them singletons. These sequences were also reported in another study, on human thymus T cells.

Input material: thymocytes. Source of these receptors: a boy younger than two with a congenital heart defect.

The V call is TRBV15, the J call TRBJ2-7; TRBD2 matches at 7 bases. The germline V gene encodes CDR1 LNHNV and CDR2 YYDKDF (reference sequence). The CDR3 is 14 residues long. The V segment lost 3 bases and the J segment 6 bases; nucleotides outside the gene matches: 8. The CDR3 protein is CATSSPGLRAEQYF. In DNA, the CDR3 is TGTGCCACCAGCAGCCCGGGACTACGAGCCGAGCAGTACTTC.

This clone was detected a few times. The gene calls are TRBV4-3 and TRBJ1-1; D unclear. V was shortened by 4 bases and J by 3 bases, with 12 bases between the two germline ends. CDR3 length equals 14 residues. Per the germline V gene, CDR1 is LGHNA and CDR2 is YSLEER. CDR3 DNA sequence: TGCGCCAGCAGCCCAGACACGGTTGACACTGAAGCTTTCTTT. It translates to CASSPDTVDTEAFF.

The table lists this clone with a few counts. The chain combines TRBV6-1 with TRBJ2-7, with D possibly matching TRBD1 (5 bases). This CDR3 spans 13 amino acids. Per germline, CDR1 MNHNS and CDR2 SASEGT. The V and J ends lost 6 bases and 5 bases respectively, with 14 bases between them. The CDR3 coding sequence is TGTGCCAGCAGGGACACCCAAGAGGACGAGCAGTACTTC. It encodes CASRDTQEDEQYF.

This clone was picked up one time. This sequence joins TRBV6-1 and TRBJ2-7, with 10 bases aligning to TRBD2. The trim removed 3 bases at V and 2 bases at J, leaving 4 bases unmatched. Germline CDR1 and CDR2: MNHNS and SASEGT. CDR3 size: 15 residues. The CDR3 nucleotides are TGTGCCAGCAGTGAGGTTGGACTAGCGGCCTACGAGCAGTACTTC. It is translated as CASSEVGLAAYEQYF.

V usage is TRBV30 and J usage is TRBJ1-3; D unresolved. The CDR3 covers 15 residues. V dropped 4 bases and J dropped 0 bases, with 13 bases sitting between them. The germline CDR1 and CDR2 sequences are GTSNPN and SVGIG (reference sequence). The CDR3 coding sequence is TGTGCCTGGATGGCGGCGGGGAACTCTGGAAACACCATATATTTT. This translates into CAWMAAGNSGNTIYF.

The chain combines TRBV5-1 with TRBJ2-6; 10 nucleotides match TRBD1. The junction had 7 bases not matched to a gene; V was cut back by 4 bases and J by 0 bases. The CDR3 extends over 18 amino acids. The germline V gene encodes CDR1 SGHRS and CDR2 YFSETQ. This chain's CDR3 is CASSQGQGPSSGANVLTF. CDR3 DNA sequence: TGCGCCAGCAGCCAGGGACAGGGGCCCTCCTCTGGGGCCAACGTCCTGACTTTC.

The genes are TRBV10-3 and TRBJ2-7, with TRBD1 as a possible D gene (5 bases). The CDR3 is 18 amino acids. The germline V gene encodes CDR1 ENHRY and CDR2 SYGVKD. V dropped 0 bases and J dropped 1 base, with 19 bases sitting between them. CDR3 sequence: CAISESQFPTDPSYEQYF. The DNA for the CDR3 is TGTGCCATCAGTGAGTCGCAATTTCCGACAGACCCATCCTACGAGCAGTACTTC.

This rearrangement joins TRBV28 to TRBJ1-5; TRBD1 is a possible D gene (5 bases). Germline values: CDR1 MDHEN, CDR2 SYDVKM. V lost 2 bases and J lost 4, with 18 bases in between. The CDR3 spans 17 residues. The CDR3 reads CASSLGRGRVGNQPQHF. DNA for the CDR3: TGTGCCAGCAGTTTAGGGAGGGGCCGGGTTGGGAATCAGCCCCAGCATTTT.

The rearrangement joins TRBV28 to TRBJ2-7; D perhaps matches TRBD1 (8 bases). This CDR3 spans 17 amino acids. The V gene lost 2 bases and the J gene lost 6 bases, with 23 bases spanning the gap. Germline lookup yields CDR1 MDHEN and CDR2 SYDVKM. Here the CDR3 reads CASSLGRGRGRVSEQYF. The CDR3 DNA is TGTGCCAGCAGTTTAGGCAGGGGGCGAGGGAGGGTAAGCGAGCAGTACTTC. Looking up the rest from reference TRBV28 and TRBJ2-7 gives the full variable domain: DVKVTQSSRYLVKRTGEKVFLECVQDMDHENMFWYRQDPGLGLRLIYFSYDVKMKEKGDIPEGYSVSREKKERFSLILESASTNQTSMYLCASSLGRGRGRVSEQYFGPGTRLTVT.

The chain couples TRBV27 to TRBJ2-5; no reliable D call. V lost 6 bases and J 5 bases, leaving 13 bases between the germline ends. Germline-derived CDR1 and CDR2 are MNHEY and SMNVEV (reference sequence). The CDR3 is 13 amino acids. The CDR3, as DNA: TGTGCCAGCAGAGGATCAATCGGGGAGACCCAGTACTTC. Its protein product is CASRGSIGETQYF.

The V call is TRBV6-1, the J call TRBJ2-2, with 7 bases matching TRBD1. CDR1 is MNHNS, CDR2 SASEGT, per germline. The V segment lost 0 bases and the J segment 3 bases; nucleotides outside the gene matches: 16. This CDR3 region has 20 residues. The CDR3 bases are TGTGCCAGCAGTGAAGCCCAACCACTCGGACAGGCTAAGGACACCGGGGAGCTGTTTTTT. It specifies CASSEAQPLGQAKDTGELFF.

This chain joins TRBV4-3 and TRBJ2-7; 8 bases match TRBD1. The J segment lost 3 bases and the V segment lost 0 bases, leaving 10 bases of the junction unmatched. CDR3 length equals 17 residues. Germline CDR1 LGHNA, CDR2 YSLEER. This CDR3 reads CASSQDWGQVGRYEQYF. The DNA of the CDR3 is TGCGCCAGCAGCCAAGATTGGGGACAGGTCGGCCGCTACGAGCAGTACTTC.

Written as DNA, the CDR3 is TGTGCCAGCTGGTGCGGGACTTCCTACAATGAGCAGTTCTTC. This translates into CASWCGTSYNEQFF. The chain links TRBV6-5 to TRBJ2-1; TRBD2 might be the D (6 bases). Deletions cut 8 bases from V and 1 base from J, with 12 bases between. The CDR3 sequence is 14 residues long. The germline V gene encodes CDR1 MNHEY and CDR2 SVGAGI.

The J gene is TRBJ2-3, the V gene TRBV7-2; D remains unclear. CDR1 and CDR2 (germline): SGHTA, FQGNSA. CDR3 size: 12 residues. Trimming removed 1 base at V and 5 bases at J, with 4 bases between. CDR3 bases: TGTGCCAGCAGCTTAGAGCAAGATACGCAGTATTTT. It specifies CASSLEQDTQYF.

The genes are TRBV10-1 and TRBJ2-7; D might be TRBD2 (6 bases). Germline CDR1 is WNHNN and CDR2 is SYGVQD (reference sequence). V was clipped by 8 bases and J by 0 bases, with 11 bases between them. This CDR3 comprises 13 residues. CDR3 DNA: TGCGCCAGCGGGGGGACGGCCTCCTACGAGCAGTACTTC. Its translation: CASGGTASYEQYF.

The rearrangement joins TRBV10-1 to TRBJ2-7, with D perhaps TRBD1 (6 bases). The V end lost 1 base, the J end lost 3 bases, and 13 bases lay between the germline ends. There are 15 residues in the CDR3. The germline gives CDR1 WNHNN, CDR2 SYGVQD (reference sequence). This CDR3 is CASSEWRTDDYEQYF. The CDR3 nucleotides are TGCGCCAGCAGTGAGTGGCGGACAGACGACTACGAGCAGTACTTC.

The chain employs TRBV7-2 and TRBJ2-7; 8 nucleotides line up with TRBD2. The germline gives CDR1 SGHTA, CDR2 FQGNSA. V shed 5 bases and J 0 bases; nucleotides not matched to a gene: 18. The CDR3 totals 19 residues. CDR3 loop: CASSPGVVPSGSGSYEQYF. CDR3 DNA sequence: TGTGCCAGCAGCCCGGGGGTTGTCCCAAGCGGGAGCGGCTCCTACGAGCAGTACTTC.

This CDR3 reads CASRPRTGPLSGNTIYF. For the CDR3, the DNA is TGTGCCAGCAGGCCAAGGACAGGCCCTCTCTCTGGAAACACCATATATTTT. The V and J genes are TRBV7-9 and TRBJ1-3, with TRBD1 matching 7 bases. Trimming removed 6 bases from V and 0 bases from J; junction bases left unmatched: 11. Germline-derived CDR1 and CDR2 are SEHNR and FQNEAQ (reference sequence). The CDR3 runs to 17 residues.

This chain links TRBV6-1 with TRBJ1-5; D may be TRBD1 (5 bases). V was pared by 6 bases and J by 7 bases, with 13 bases between. Germline loops: CDR1 MNHNS, CDR2 SASEGT. The CDR3 sequence is 13 residues long. The CDR3 region is CASRGGVGQPQHF. The CDR3, as DNA: TGTGCCAGCAGGGGGGGGGTCGGGCAGCCCCAGCATTTT.

The rearrangement links TRBV15 to TRBJ1-2; the D gene is possibly TRBD1 (6 bases). V shed 0 bases and J shed 2 bases, with 10 bases lying between them. CDR1 is LNHNV, CDR2 YYDKDF, per germline (reference sequence). The CDR3 runs to 15 residues. The CDR3 loop reads CATSRDGQGNYGYTF. For the CDR3, the DNA is TGTGCCACCAGCAGAGATGGGCAGGGGAACTATGGCTACACCTTC.

The chain uses TRBV4-3 and TRBJ2-2; 7 bases line up with TRBD1. Germline trimming cut 0 bases from V and 6 bases from J; bases unmatched to any gene: 7. This CDR3 contains 16 residues. Germline V lookup: CDR1 LGHNA, CDR2 YSLEER. The CDR3 spells CASSQDWGQGAGELFF. The CDR3 bases are TGCGCCAGCAGCCAAGACTGGGGGCAGGGGGCCGGGGAGCTGTTTTTT.

The chain joins TRBV11-1 to TRBJ2-3; 8 bases are shared with TRBD2. Germline assignment: CDR1 SGHAT and CDR2 FQDESV (reference sequence). Trimming at V came to 5 bases and at J to 4 bases, leaving 14 bases not matched to a gene. CDR3 length: 17 amino acids. The CDR3: CASSVGRLAPGADTQYF. The CDR3 coding sequence is TGTGCCAGCAGCGTAGGAAGACTAGCGCCTGGGGCAGATACGCAGTATTTT.

The rearrangement uses TRBV2 and TRBJ2-1; D gene uncertain. Germline CDR1 SNHLY, CDR2 FYNNEI. V lost 10 bases to trimming and J lost 5 bases, with 15 bases between them. The CDR3 has 13 residues. As DNA, the CDR3 is TGTGCCACCTGTCGGTCCGTACACAATGAGCAGTTCTTC. Its protein is CATCRSVHNEQFF. Looking up the rest from reference TRBV2 and TRBJ2-1 gives the full variable domain: EPEVTQTPSHQVTQMGQEVILRCVPISNHLYFYWYRQILGQKVEFLVSFYNNEISEKSEIFDDQFSVERPDGSNFTLKIRSTKLEDSAMYFCATCRSVHNEQFFGPGTRLTVL.

The rearrangement joins TRBV28 to TRBJ2-1; 9 nucleotides agree with TRBD1. Germline V lookup: CDR1 MDHEN, CDR2 SYDVKM. The CDR3 covers 16 residues. Trimming at V came to 10 bases and at J to 4 bases, leaving 14 bases not matched to a gene. In DNA, the CDR3 is TGTGCCACTACCTCGAACAGGGGGCGTTGGTACAATGAGCAGTTCTTC. Translating it yields CATTSNRGRWYNEQFF.

The genes are TRBV9 and TRBJ2-3; 11 bases align to TRBD2. The V gene end was trimmed by 3 bases and the J gene end by 2 bases; junction bases not matched to a gene: 5. Germline assignment: CDR1 SGDLS and CDR2 YYNGEE. This CDR3 spans 16 amino acids. CDR3 DNA sequence: TGTGCCAGCAGCGCAGGGACTAGCGGACACACAGATACGCAGTATTTT. Translated, it gives CASSAGTSGHTDTQYF.

The chain links TRBV5-8 to TRBJ2-1; 11 bases are a match to TRBD2. The CDR3 extends over 19 amino acids. V shed 3 bases, J shed 0 bases, and the junction held 11 bases outside the gene matches. Germline CDR1 and CDR2: SGHTS and YDEGEE. The CDR3 loop is CASSCPGLAERSSYNEQFF. CDR3 nucleotides: TGTGCCAGCAGCTGCCCGGGACTAGCGGAAAGAAGCTCCTACAATGAGCAGTTCTTC.

This clone was recorded once. The V gene is TRBV6-1, the J gene TRBJ2-7, with D maybe TRBD2 (6 bases). Germline V gives CDR1 MNHNS, CDR2 SASEGT. V dropped 2 bases and J dropped 3 bases, with 11 bases sitting between them. This CDR3 region has 14 residues. The CDR3 here is CASSETGGIYEQYF. The CDR3 DNA reads TGTGCCAGCAGTGAAACTGGAGGGATCTACGAGCAGTACTTC.

The chain joins TRBV27 to TRBJ1-1; 9 nucleotides align to TRBD1. With V trimmed by 2 bases and J by 6 bases, 1 base remained unmatched. The germline CDR1 and CDR2 sequences are MNHEY and SMNVEV (reference sequence). The CDR3 is 13 amino acids. Here the CDR3 DNA reads TGTGCCAGCAGTTTAGACAGGGGGGCTGAAGCTTTCTTT. This translates into CASSLDRGAEAFF.